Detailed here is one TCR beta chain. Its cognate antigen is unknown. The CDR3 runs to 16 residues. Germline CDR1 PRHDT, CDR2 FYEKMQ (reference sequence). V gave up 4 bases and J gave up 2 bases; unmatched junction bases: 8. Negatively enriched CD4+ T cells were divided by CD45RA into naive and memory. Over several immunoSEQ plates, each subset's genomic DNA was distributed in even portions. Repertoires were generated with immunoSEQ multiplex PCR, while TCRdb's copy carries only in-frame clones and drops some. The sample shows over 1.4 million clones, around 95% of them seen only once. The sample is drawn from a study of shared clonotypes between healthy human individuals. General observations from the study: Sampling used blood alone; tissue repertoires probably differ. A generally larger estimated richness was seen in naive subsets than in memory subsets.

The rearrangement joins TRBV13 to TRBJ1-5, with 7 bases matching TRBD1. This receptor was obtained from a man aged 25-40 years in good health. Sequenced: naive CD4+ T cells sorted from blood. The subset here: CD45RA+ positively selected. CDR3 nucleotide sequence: TGTGCCAGCAGCTCAAGCAGGGGGTCAGGCAATCAGCCCCAGCATTTT. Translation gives CASSSSRGSGNQPQHF.